The source of this T cell receptor (beta chain) is a study of CD8+CD57+ T cells in acquired aplastic anemia. On the study more broadly: Mean DNA quantity obtained from sorted CD4+ and CD8+ cells was 2.5 to 4 ug.

TCR beta VDJ combinations and CDR3 sequences were profiled from genomic DNA. TCRdb used MiXCR to reprocess the reads, holding one entry per CDR3 protein. This repertoire shows over 250,000 distinct CDR3 sequences, 45% to 65% found once; its top ten account for 1.3%. The patients chosen for sequencing had shown expansion of CD8+CD57+ cells (detected by flow cytometry). The V gene's germline CDR1 is SGHTA and CDR2 FQGTGA. The length of the CDR3 is 14 residues. Losses at the gene ends were 5 bases for V and 6 bases for J; bases not matched to a gene: 9. Worth noting for this clonotype: Likely a read error: the CDR3 ends without its conserved phenylalanine or tryptophan.

This clonotype was sampled from a human donor with aplastic anemia. Input material: sorted CD4+, CD8+, or CD8+CD57+ T cells (not recorded which) from PBMCs. This chain links TRBV7-3 with TRBJ2-7, with 8 bases matching TRBD2. The CDR3 is CASSPTSGGVEQYS. The CDR3 DNA reads as TGTGCCAGCAGCCCAACTAGCGGAGGGGTCGAGCAGTACTCC.